The TCR beta chain under discussion was sequenced for a study of human T cells and chemical hapten exposure. General study results and limits: DPC sensitization did not alter TCRs above 1 in 1000 frequency.

To note about this clonotype: Its antigen is still unknown.

Germline V gene lookup returns CDR1 DFQATT and CDR2 SNEGSKA (reference sequence). This CDR3 spans 13 amino acids. V dropped 6 bases and J dropped 4 bases, with 13 bases sitting between them. As for time point: patch test 1, 2 weeks after DPC sensitization. Treatment reported: therapeutic diphenylcyclopropenone sensitization with weekly scalp DPC. TCRdb re-called the RACE reads through MiXCR, storing one row per CDR3 protein. The table has around 300,000 distinct CDR3 sequences, approximately 6.9% seen once. The rearrangement joins TRBV20-1 to TRBJ1-5; unclear D gene. The source of this sequence is a woman between 18 and 29 years old with alopecia areata. Some clones in this sample may be carry-over from other donors' samples. The sample in question was whole blood, obtained in connection with sensitization to the hapten diphenylcyclopropenone (DPC). This CDR3 reads CSAPEGLNQPQHF. DNA for the CDR3: TGCAGTGCCCCGGAAGGGTTAAATCAGCCCCAGCATTTT.